The 20 T cell receptor beta chains in this list originate from one sample, sequenced in a study of blood T cell repertoires in COVID-19. The protocol was immunoSEQ multiplex PCR, while the TCRdb copy is restricted to in-frame clones and leaves out a portion. The top ten clones hold 2% to 2.5% of a sample with approximately 150,000 clones, around four fifths of them seen once. Sequencing used PBMCs or T cells enriched from blood (not recorded which). All receptors come from a man in his forties or fifties with acute COVID-19.

The V call is TRBV27, the J call TRBJ1-4; 8 bases fit TRBD1. The germline gives CDR1 MNHEY, CDR2 SMNVEV (reference sequence). V gave up 6 bases and J gave up 6 bases; unmatched junction bases: 12. The CDR3 contains 16 residues. The CDR3 coding sequence is TGTGCCAGCAGCCCCCTTACGACAGGGGTTGATGAAAAACTGTTTTTT. Translating it yields CASSPLTTGVDEKLFF.

V usage is TRBV24-1 and J usage is TRBJ2-3; 12 bases map to TRBD2. Germline assignment: CDR1 KGHDR and CDR2 SFDVKD. The trim removed 4 bases at V and 5 bases at J, leaving 6 bases unmatched. CDR3 length equals 16 residues. The CDR3 DNA reads as TGTGCCACCAGTGACTCTAGCGGGAGGGACGTAGATACGCAGTATTTT. This sequence encodes CATSDSSGRDVDTQYF.

This chain links TRBV6-5 with TRBJ2-2, with D possibly matching TRBD2 (5 bases). The germline V gene has CDR1 MNHEY and CDR2 SVGAGI. CDR3 size: 16 residues. V was shortened by 2 bases and J by 4 bases, with 14 bases between the two germline ends. The CDR3 region is CASSYEEGLGTGELFF. Written as DNA, the CDR3 is TGTGCCAGCAGTTACGAAGAGGGCTTAGGCACCGGGGAGCTGTTTTTT.

V and J are TRBV3-1 (or the pseudogene TRBV3-2) and TRBJ2-7, with TRBD1 identical over 7 bases. Trimming removed 1 base from V and 4 bases from J; junction bases left unmatched: 7. Germline loops: CDR1 LGHDT, CDR2 YNNKEL (reference sequence). The CDR3 spans 15 residues. The CDR3 bases are TGTGCCAGCAGCCAAGCCCGAGGGGGCCCGTACGAGCAGTACTTC. Its translation: CASSQARGGPYEQYF.

This rearrangement joins TRBV5-1 to TRBJ2-2; D gene unclear. The germline gives CDR1 SGHRS, CDR2 YFSETQ. This CDR3 spans 13 amino acids. V lost 4 bases to trimming and J lost 5 bases, with 9 bases between them. This CDR3 reads CASSVETTGELFF. The CDR3 DNA is TGCGCCAGCAGCGTGGAAACAACCGGGGAGCTGTTTTTT.

As DNA, the CDR3 is TGTGCCTCCGGTCCTGGCACAGATACGCAGTATTTT. Its translation: CASGPGTDTQYF. The chain couples TRBV3-1 (or the pseudogene TRBV3-2) to TRBJ2-3; the D is unclear. The V end was cut by 11 bases, the J end by 1 base, with 10 bases between. Looked up from germline, CDR1 is LGHDT and CDR2 is YNNKEL (reference sequence). The CDR3 sequence is 12 residues long.

The V and J genes are TRBV7-2 and TRBJ2-5; tentative D call: TRBD1 (8 bases). The CDR3 totals 15 residues. Trimming took off 4 bases at V and 4 bases at J, with 16 bases between the two ends. The germline gives CDR1 SGHTA, CDR2 FQGNSA. This chain's CDR3 is CASSSQTGEGETQYF. The CDR3 DNA sequence: TGTGCCAGCAGCTCCCAGACAGGGGAGGGAGAGACCCAGTACTTC. Complete variable domain (other parts from reference TRBV7-2 and TRBJ2-5): GAGVSQSPSNKVTEKGKDVELRCDPISGHTALYWYRQSLGQGLEFLIYFQGNSAPDKSGLPSDRFSAERTGGSVSTLTIQRTQQEDSAVYLCASSSQTGEGETQYFGPGTRLLVL.

This clone has only a few counts. The gene calls are TRBV7-9 and TRBJ2-5; 7 bases are shared with TRBD2. J lost 4 bases, V lost 3 bases, and 5 bases had no gene match. Germline lookup yields CDR1 SEHNR and CDR2 FQNEAQ (reference sequence). This CDR3 has 14 residues. The CDR3 loop is CASSFTGGGETQYF. For the CDR3, the DNA is TGTGCCAGCAGCTTCACGGGAGGCGGAGAGACCCAGTACTTC.

The CDR3 DNA is TGTGCCAGCAGGCTCAGTCACAGGGGGCGCGTGAACACTGAAGCTTTCTTT. Protein: CASRLSHRGRVNTEAFF. J is TRBJ1-1 and V is TRBV7-8; 9 nucleotides agree with TRBD1. V gave up 6 bases and J gave up 0 bases; unmatched junction bases: 11. CDR1 is SGHVS, CDR2 FQNEAQ, per germline. This CDR3 has 17 amino acids.

This chain links TRBV29-1 with TRBJ1-4; TRBD1 matches at 7 bases. The CDR3 is 15 residues long. V trimming: 7 bases; J trimming: 2 bases; junction bases outside the gene matches: 10. Germline CDR1 SQVTM, CDR2 ANQGSEA. CDR3 coding DNA: TGCAGCGCCCAAGGGGGCGCCGCCACTAATGAAAAACTGTTTTTT. Translated, it gives CSAQGGAATNEKLFF. The entire variable domain, with the rest obtained from reference TRBV29-1 and TRBJ1-4, is as follows: SAVISQKPSRDICQRGTSLTIQCQVDSQVTMMFWYRQQPGQSLTLIATANQGSEATYESGFVIDKFPISRPNLTFSTLTVSNMSPEDSSIYLCSAQGGAATNEKLFFGSGTQLSVL.

V is TRBV14 and J is TRBJ2-1; the match to TRBD1 covers 8 bases. This CDR3 has 15 amino acids. Per the germline V gene, CDR1 is SGHDN and CDR2 is FVKESK. Germline trimming cut 2 bases from V and 4 bases from J; bases unmatched to any gene: 4. CDR3 bases: TGTGCCAGCAGCCAATACCGGGACAGGTACAATGAGCAGTTCTTC. This encodes CASSQYRDRYNEQFF.

In this sample, this clone turned up a few times. The chain links TRBV5-1 to TRBJ2-7; TRBD2 matches at 11 bases. The CDR3 runs 17 residues. V lost 5 bases to trimming and J lost 0 bases; unmatched junction nucleotides: 10. Germline CDR1 is SGHRS and CDR2 is YFSETQ. The CDR3 nucleotides are TGCGCCAGCAGATACGGACTAGCGGGTTTGAGCTCCTACGAGCAGTACTTC. Protein sequence: CASRYGLAGLSSYEQYF.

The V gene is TRBV7-9, the J gene TRBJ1-5, with no clear D. V was pared by 1 base and J by 9 bases, with 13 bases between. The CDR3 covers 14 residues. Germline assignment: CDR1 SEHNR and CDR2 FQNEAQ (reference sequence). CDR3 protein: CASSLDIVEMPQHF. The CDR3 DNA reads TGTGCCAGCAGCTTAGATATAGTAGAGATGCCCCAGCATTTT.

The chain carries TRBV28 and TRBJ2-5; 7 nucleotides agree with TRBD2. Germline V CDR1 and CDR2: MDHEN, SYDVKM. The length of the CDR3 is 14 residues. Trimming cost V 7 bases and J 5 bases; bases outside gene matches: 10. The CDR3 region has the DNA TGTGCCAGCACCCTCGGGGGAGGGCCGGAGACCCAGTACTTC. This gives the protein CASTLGGGPETQYF. The full variable domain, its missing parts supplied by reference TRBV28 and TRBJ2-5, is DVKVTQSSRYLVKRTGEKVFLECVQDMDHENMFWYRQDPGLGLRLIYFSYDVKMKEKGDIPEGYSVSREKKERFSLILESASTNQTSMYLCASTLGGGPETQYFGPGTRLLVL.

The chain employs TRBV28 and TRBJ2-7; 10 nucleotides agree with TRBD1. This CDR3 region has 14 residues. J lost 3 bases, V lost 2 bases, and 1 base had no gene match. The germline V gene encodes CDR1 MDHEN and CDR2 SYDVKM. CDR3 loop: CASSLDRGLYEQYF. For the CDR3, the DNA is TGTGCCAGCAGTTTAGACAGGGGGCTCTACGAGCAGTACTTC. The full variable domain, with the rest looked up from reference TRBV28 and TRBJ2-7, is DVKVTQSSRYLVKRTGEKVFLECVQDMDHENMFWYRQDPGLGLRLIYFSYDVKMKEKGDIPEGYSVSREKKERFSLILESASTNQTSMYLCASSLDRGLYEQYFGPGTRLTVT.

This clone was found once. The chain uses TRBV28 and TRBJ1-6; D gene ambiguous. The germline V and J ends were trimmed by 4 bases and 7 bases, with 11 bases remaining between them. CDR1 and CDR2 from the germline V gene are MDHEN and SYDVKM. This CDR3 spans 14 amino acids. For the CDR3, the DNA is TGTGCCAGCAGTTGGAGCTCTGCGAATTCACCCCTCCACTTT. Translation gives CASSWSSANSPLHF. The whole variable domain, remainder taken from reference TRBV28 and TRBJ1-6, is DVKVTQSSRYLVKRTGEKVFLECVQDMDHENMFWYRQDPGLGLRLIYFSYDVKMKEKGDIPEGYSVSREKKERFSLILESASTNQTSMYLCASSWSSANSPLHFGNGTRLTVT.

This clone was counted a few times. J is TRBJ2-3 and V is TRBV7-2; D unclear. CDR3 length: 12 amino acids. The V end lost 3 bases, the J end lost 2 bases, and 3 bases lay between the germline ends. CDR1 and CDR2 (germline): SGHTA, FQGNSA. The DNA of the CDR3 is TGTGCCAGCAGCTTCTACACAGATACGCAGTATTTT. Its translation: CASSFYTDTQYF.

This clone was picked up one time. This chain joins TRBV4-2 and TRBJ2-5; 9 nucleotides match TRBD2. CDR1 is LGHNA, CDR2 YNFKEQ, per germline. V shed 3 bases, J shed 4 bases, and the junction held 12 bases outside the gene matches. The CDR3 consists of 17 residues. CDR3 region: CASSQRAWREGPETQYF. Here the CDR3 DNA reads TGTGCCAGCAGCCAGAGGGCGTGGCGGGAGGGCCCAGAGACCCAGTACTTC.

The chain couples TRBV7-3 to TRBJ2-3; 11 bases fit TRBD2. The germline CDR1 and CDR2 sequences are SGHTA and FQGTGA. Germline trimming cut 5 bases from V and 2 bases from J; bases unmatched to any gene: 3. The CDR3 sequence is 15 residues long. In DNA, the CDR3 is TGTGCCAGCAGCGAACTAGCGGGGGACACAGATACGCAGTATTTT. This gives the protein CASSELAGDTDTQYF.

This clone was counted once. The rearrangement joins TRBV2 to TRBJ1-3; tentative D call: TRBD1 (5 bases). Germline V gene lookup returns CDR1 SNHLY and CDR2 FYNNEI. The length of the CDR3 is 14 residues. V lost 7 bases and J 0 bases, leaving 10 bases between the germline ends. CDR3 DNA sequence: TGTGCCAGCAATAGTAGGGGCTCTGGAAACACCATATATTTT. It translates to CASNSRGSGNTIYF.